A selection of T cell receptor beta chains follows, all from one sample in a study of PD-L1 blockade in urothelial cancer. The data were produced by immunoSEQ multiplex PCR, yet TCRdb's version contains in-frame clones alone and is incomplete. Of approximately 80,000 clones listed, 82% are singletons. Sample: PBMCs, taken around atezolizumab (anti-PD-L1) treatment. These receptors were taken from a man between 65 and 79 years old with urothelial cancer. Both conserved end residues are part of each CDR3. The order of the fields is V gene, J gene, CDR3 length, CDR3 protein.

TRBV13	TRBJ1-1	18	CASSPAHRGAYMNTEAFF
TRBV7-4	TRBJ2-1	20	CASSSRTGGILGLADNEQFF
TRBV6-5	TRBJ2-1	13	CASSTLANNEQFF
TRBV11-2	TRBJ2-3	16	CASSFSRQPKGDTQYF
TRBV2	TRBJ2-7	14	CASIVNRGSYEQYF
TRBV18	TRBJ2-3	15	CASSPQATSFDTQYF
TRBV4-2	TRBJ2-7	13	CASSQPGSYEQYF
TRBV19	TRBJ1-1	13	CASSIFSGAEAFF
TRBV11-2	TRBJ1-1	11	CASSLAAEAFF
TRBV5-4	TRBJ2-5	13	CASSKVGVETQYF
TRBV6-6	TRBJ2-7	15	CASIPSGTGSREQYF
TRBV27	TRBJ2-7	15	CASSSRLQGRYEQYF
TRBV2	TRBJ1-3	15	CASSERTGSGNTIYF
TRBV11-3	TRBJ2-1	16	CASSYLTGLAYNEQFF
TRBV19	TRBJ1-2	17	CASRLTATGGGDYGYTF
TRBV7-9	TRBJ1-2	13	CASSDNKDNGYTF
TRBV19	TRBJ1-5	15	CASSINSPGNQPQHF
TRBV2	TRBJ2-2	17	CASSEWRAGGSTGELFF
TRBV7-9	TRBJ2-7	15	CASSLASGQYYEQYF
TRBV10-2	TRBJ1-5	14	CASSDDRRGQPQHF
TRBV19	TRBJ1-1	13	CASNLGRDTEAFF
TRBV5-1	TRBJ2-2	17	CASSLRTGTANTGELFF
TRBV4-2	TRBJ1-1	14	CASSQQGAGTEAFF
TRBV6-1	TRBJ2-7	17	CASSEAKGGAGGHEQYF